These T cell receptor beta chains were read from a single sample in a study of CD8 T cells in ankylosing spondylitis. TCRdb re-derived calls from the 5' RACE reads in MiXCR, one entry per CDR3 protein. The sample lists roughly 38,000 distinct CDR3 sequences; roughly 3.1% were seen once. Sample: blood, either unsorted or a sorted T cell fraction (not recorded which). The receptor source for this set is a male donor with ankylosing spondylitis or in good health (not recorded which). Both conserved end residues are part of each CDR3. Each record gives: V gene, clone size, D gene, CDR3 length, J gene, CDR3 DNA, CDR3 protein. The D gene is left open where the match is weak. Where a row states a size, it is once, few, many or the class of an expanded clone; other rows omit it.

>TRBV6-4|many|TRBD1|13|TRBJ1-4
TGTGCCGTCAGGGGGCGTCCTAATGAAAAACTGTTTTTT
CAVRGRPNEKLFF
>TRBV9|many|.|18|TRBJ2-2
TGTGCCAGCAGCGCGCGGCGCGTTGGGGGGGCGACCACCGGGGAGCTGTTTTTT
CASSARRVGGATTGELFF
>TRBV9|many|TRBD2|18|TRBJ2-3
TGTGCCAGCAGCGTAGCCCCGGGACTAGCGGCAAGCACAGATACGCAGTATTTT
CASSVAPGLAASTDTQYF
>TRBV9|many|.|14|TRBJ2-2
TGTGCCAGCAGCGTAGTCAGGGCCGGCGGGGAGCTGTTTTTT
CASSVVRAGGELFF
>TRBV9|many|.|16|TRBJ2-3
TGTGCCAGCAGCGTCGGCAGCTCAACTAGCACAGATACGCAGTATTTT
CASSVGSSTSTDTQYF
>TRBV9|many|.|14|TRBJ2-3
TGTGCCAGCAGCTCTTGGGGGGCGGAAGATACGCAGTATTTT
CASSSWGAEDTQYF
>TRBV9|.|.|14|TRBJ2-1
TGTGCCAGCAGCGTTGGGGGACCAAACAATGAGCAGTTCTTC
CASSVGGPNNEQFF
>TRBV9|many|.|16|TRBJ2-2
TGTGCCAGCAGCGTAGGTCGCAGCCAGAACACCGGGGAGCTGTTTTTT
CASSVGRSQNTGELFF
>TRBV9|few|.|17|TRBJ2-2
TGTGCCAGCAGCGTAGCTACCCCGGGGTTTGGGGCCGGGGAGCTGTTTTTT
CASSVATPGFGAGELFF
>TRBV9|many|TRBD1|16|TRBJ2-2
TGTGCCAGCAGCACCAGACAGGGGGCGAACACCGGGGAGCTGTTTTTT
CASSTRQGANTGELFF
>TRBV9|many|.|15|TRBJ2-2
TGTGCCAGCAGCGTAGTAACGGATCCCACCGGGGAGCTGTTTTTT
CASSVVTDPTGELFF
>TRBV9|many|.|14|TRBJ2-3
TGTGCCAGCAGCGTAGGACAGGGAGGAGATACGCAGTATTTT
CASSVGQGGDTQYF
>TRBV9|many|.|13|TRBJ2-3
TGTGCCAGCAGCGTAGCCAGCTCAGATACGCAGTATTTT
CASSVASSDTQYF
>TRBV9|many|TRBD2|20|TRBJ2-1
TGTGCCAGCAGCCCAGGGGGGCAGGGCCGAGCGGGAGGAAGGGGATATGAGCAGTTCTTC
CASSPGGQGRAGGRGYEQFF
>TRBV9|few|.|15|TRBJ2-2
TGTGCCAGCAGCTCTTCCCCCAGGGTCCCCGGGGAGCTGTTTTTT
CASSSSPRVPGELFF
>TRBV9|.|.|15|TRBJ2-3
TGTGCCAGCAGCGCCGAGGGGCGTGAGACAGATACGCAGTATTTT
CASSAEGRETDTQYF
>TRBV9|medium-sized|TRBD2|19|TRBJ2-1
TGTGCCAGCAGCTCCCCCGGGACTAGCGGGGCCGTCCGTTACAATGAGCAGTTCTTC
CASSSPGTSGAVRYNEQFF
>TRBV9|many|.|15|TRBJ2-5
TGTGCCAGCAGCGTAGTGGGGACTTCAACAGAGACCCAGTACTTC
CASSVVGTSTETQYF
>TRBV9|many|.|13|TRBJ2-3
TGTGCCAGCAGCGTAGCCGTTGCGGATACGCAGTATTTT
CASSVAVADTQYF
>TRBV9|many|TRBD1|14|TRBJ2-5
TGTGCCAGCAGCCCCGGACAGGGACGAGAGACCCAGTACTTC
CASSPGQGRETQYF
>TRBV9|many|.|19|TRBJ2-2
TGTGCCAGCAGCGTAGGAAGATCGGCCGAGACAGGGAACACCGGGGAGCTGTTTTTT
CASSVGRSAETGNTGELFF
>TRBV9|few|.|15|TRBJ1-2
TGTGCCAGCAGCCTCCAGAGCACGGGGGCGGGAGGCTACACCTTC
CASSLQSTGAGGYTF
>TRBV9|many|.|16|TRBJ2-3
TGTGCCAGCAGCGGGGCGATCGATGGTAGCGCAGATACGCAGTATTTT
CASSGAIDGSADTQYF
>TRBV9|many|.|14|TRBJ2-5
TGTGCCAGCAGCCCTCGGGACTTCCAAGAGACCCAGTACTTC
CASSPRDFQETQYF
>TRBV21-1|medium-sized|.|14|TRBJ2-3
TGTGCCAGATATGACAGGGCGGTCTTAGATACGCAGTATTTT
CARYDRAVLDTQYF
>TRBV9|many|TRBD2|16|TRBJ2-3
TGTGCCAGCAGCTCCCCCCGGGGGGGAGGCACAGATACGCAGTATTTT
CASSSPRGGGTDTQYF
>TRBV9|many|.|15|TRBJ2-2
TGTGCCAGCAGCCCAAGGACAGAGGGGCCCGGGGAGCTGTTTTTT
CASSPRTEGPGELFF
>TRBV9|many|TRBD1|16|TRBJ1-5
TGTGCCAGCAGCGTAGGGGGGGGGACAGCTGATCAGCCCCAGCATTTT
CASSVGGGTADQPQHF
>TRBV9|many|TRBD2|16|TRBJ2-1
TGTGCCAGCAGCGCCGGGACTAGCGGATCCTACAATGAGCAGTTCTTC
CASSAGTSGSYNEQFF
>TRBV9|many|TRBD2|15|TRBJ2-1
TGTGCCAGCAGCGCCGGGACTAGATTCTCCAATGAGCAGTTCTTC
CASSAGTRFSNEQFF
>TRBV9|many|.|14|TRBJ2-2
TGTGCCAGCAGCGTACGAGGGGACACCGGGGAGCTGTTTTTT
CASSVRGDTGELFF
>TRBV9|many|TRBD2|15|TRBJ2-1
TGTGCCAGCAGCGTAGCTACTGAGCGGGGAGGTGAGCAGTTCTTC
CASSVATERGGEQFF
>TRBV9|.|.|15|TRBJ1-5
TGTGCCAGCAGCGTAGACGGGGCCGGGGAACAGCCCCAGCATTTT
CASSVDGAGEQPQHF
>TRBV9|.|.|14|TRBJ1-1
TGTGCCAGCAGCGTGACACTTGGCGGCACTGAAGCTTTCTTT
CASSVTLGGTEAFF
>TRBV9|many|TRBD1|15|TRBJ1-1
TGTGCCAGCAGCGTCTCGACAGGGGCGATCACTGAAGCTTTCTTT
CASSVSTGAITEAFF
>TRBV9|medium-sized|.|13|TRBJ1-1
TGTGCCAGCAGCGTTGACAGGAACACTGAAGCTTTCTTT
CASSVDRNTEAFF
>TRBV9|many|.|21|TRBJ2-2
TGTGCCAGCAGCTTACTAGGGGGGGTAGCGGGCTATGATACGAACACCGGGGAGCTGTTTTTT
CASSLLGGVAGYDTNTGELFF
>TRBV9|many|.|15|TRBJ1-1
TGTGCCAGCAGCCTTCTAGAGGGGGTGAACACTGAAGCTTTCTTT
CASSLLEGVNTEAFF
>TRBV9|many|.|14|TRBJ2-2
TGTGCCAGCACCGCGGGGACGAACACCGGGGAGCTGTTTTTT
CASTAGTNTGELFF
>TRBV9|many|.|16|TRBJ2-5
TGTGCCAGCAGCCCCCGCCGTGGGAGGCAGGGAGAGACCCAGTACTTC
CASSPRRGRQGETQYF
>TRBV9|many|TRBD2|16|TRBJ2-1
TGTGCCAGCAGCGTAGAGTGGGGCGGGGGCTACAATGAGCAGTTCTTC
CASSVEWGGGYNEQFF
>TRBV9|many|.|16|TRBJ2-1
TGTGCCAGCAGCGTAGCTGGCGGAGGCTTATACAATGAGCAGTTCTTC
CASSVAGGGLYNEQFF
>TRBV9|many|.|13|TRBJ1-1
TGTGCCAGCAGCCCCAAAATGGGGGCTGAAGCTTTCTTT
CASSPKMGAEAFF
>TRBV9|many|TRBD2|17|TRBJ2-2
TGTGCCAGCAGCCCAGGGGGACTAGCGGGAGGGGTCGGGGAGCTGTTTTTT
CASSPGGLAGGVGELFF
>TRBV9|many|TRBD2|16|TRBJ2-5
TGTGCCAGCAGCCCCTACTTACGGGGGGGGCAAGAGACCCAGTACTTC
CASSPYLRGGQETQYF
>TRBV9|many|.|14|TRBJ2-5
TGTGCCAGCAGCGTCACTAGCTCGGGAGAGACCCAGTACTTC
CASSVTSSGETQYF
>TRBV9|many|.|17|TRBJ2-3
TGTGCCAGCAGCGTAGGACGGTCGCTTCCTAGCACAGATACGCAGTATTTT
CASSVGRSLPSTDTQYF
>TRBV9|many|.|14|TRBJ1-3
TGTGCCAGCAGCGTTTCCCCGACTGGAAACACCATATATTTT
CASSVSPTGNTIYF
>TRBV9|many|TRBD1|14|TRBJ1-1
TGTGCCAGCAGCGTAGAGACAGGGGGCACTGAAGCTTTCTTT
CASSVETGGTEAFF
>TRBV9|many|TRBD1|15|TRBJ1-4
TGTGCCAGCAGCGCCTCCGGGACAGGGACTGAAAAACTGTTTTTT
CASSASGTGTEKLFF
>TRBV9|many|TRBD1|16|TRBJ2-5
TGTGCCAGCAGCATCTCCGCGGGACAGGGAAAAGAGACCCAGTACTTC
CASSISAGQGKETQYF
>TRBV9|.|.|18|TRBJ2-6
TGTGCCAGCAGCTTTGATCCGGGACGGGAGTCTGGGGCCAACGTCCTGACTTTC
CASSFDPGRESGANVLTF